A single sample gave rise to the 19 T cell receptor beta chains below, sequenced in a study of blood T cell repertoires in COVID-19. Generated by immunoSEQ multiplex PCR, the TCRdb table keeps only in-frame clones and is missing some. The sample carries approximately 150,000 clones, around four fifths recorded once. Material: PBMCs or T cells enriched from blood (not recorded which). Receptors originate from a woman in her fifties or sixties who had recovered from COVID-19.

The chain combines TRBV6-5 with TRBJ1-6; no definite D call. The ends were cut back, 2 bases at V and 8 bases at J, with 13 bases in the middle. Germline values: CDR1 MNHEY, CDR2 SVGAGI. The CDR3 totals 15 residues. This CDR3 reads CASSYQNSPYSPLHF. The DNA of the CDR3 is TGTGCCAGCAGTTACCAAAACTCCCCCTATTCACCCCTCCACTTT.

This chain uses TRBV19 with TRBJ2-7; TRBD2 agrees at 10 bases. This CDR3 spans 15 amino acids. CDR1 and CDR2 (germline): LNHDA, SQIVND (reference sequence). The trim removed 5 bases at V and 3 bases at J, leaving 7 bases unmatched. The DNA for the CDR3 is TGTGCCAGTAGTCGTAGCGGGGGGCCTTACTACGAGCAGTACTTC. It is translated as CASSRSGGPYYEQYF.

This chain links TRBV4-1 with TRBJ2-1; D is possibly TRBD1 (5 bases). V lost 5 bases and J lost 7, with 15 bases in between. The CDR3 has 14 residues. The germline V gene encodes CDR1 MGHRA and CDR2 YSYEKL. CDR3 residues: CASSSGQPGNEQFF. The CDR3, as DNA: TGCGCCAGCAGCAGTGGACAACCTGGGAATGAGCAGTTCTTC.

The V gene is TRBV4-3, the J gene TRBJ2-3; TRBD2 matches 11 bases. There are 16 residues in the CDR3. V was clipped by 4 bases and J by 1 base; unmatched bases: 4. CDR1 and CDR2 from the germline V gene are LGHNA and YSLEER. The CDR3, as DNA: TGCGCCAGCAGCCTGACTAGCGGGGTCCGCACAGATACGCAGTATTTT. This sequence encodes CASSLTSGVRTDTQYF.

About this clone: Its ends do not fully match the called genes, so a read error is possible. The chain employs TRBV6-1 and TRBJ2-7, with D possibly matching TRBD2 (5 bases). This CDR3 spans 13 amino acids. The germline V gene encodes CDR1 MNHNS and CDR2 SASEGT. The CDR3 DNA reads as TGTGCCAGCAGCGAAGGGAGTTATTACGAGCAGTACTTC. Protein sequence: CASSEGSYYEQYF.

The genes are TRBV6-5 and TRBJ2-2, with D possibly being TRBD2 (7 bases). Germline V gives CDR1 MNHEY, CDR2 SVGAGI. V was trimmed by 6 bases and J by 4 bases, leaving 12 bases between them. CDR3 length equals 14 residues. The CDR3 spells CASSGGLSTGELFF. The CDR3 bases are TGTGCCAGCAGCGGGGGGCTGAGCACCGGGGAGCTGTTTTTT.

This clone was seen only a few times. V and J are TRBV28 and TRBJ1-5; D remains unclear. From germline, CDR1 is MDHEN and CDR2 SYDVKM. Trimming cost V 6 bases and J 4 bases, with 7 bases left between them. The CDR3 spans 12 residues. The CDR3 DNA is TGTGCCAGCAGGGCCCAGAATCAGCCCCAGCATTTT. This encodes CASRAQNQPQHF.

The V gene is TRBV19, the J gene TRBJ1-6, with 10 bases that match TRBD1. The germline V gene has CDR1 LNHDA and CDR2 SQIVND (reference sequence). The CDR3 totals 14 residues. V dropped 6 bases and J dropped 9; count of bases not matched to a gene: 5. For the CDR3, the DNA is TGTGCCAGTAGCCCCGACAGGGGGCTTTCACCCCTCCACTTT. Its protein product is CASSPDRGLSPLHF.

This chain joins TRBV28 and TRBJ2-7, with 9 bases that match TRBD2. The CDR3 is 13 residues long. V lost 6 bases to trimming and J lost 3 bases; unmatched junction nucleotides: 3. Germline CDR1 MDHEN, CDR2 SYDVKM. CDR3 sequence: CASRVAGVYEQYF. In nucleotides, the CDR3 is TGTGCCAGCAGGGTAGCGGGAGTCTACGAGCAGTACTTC.

V is TRBV7-9 and J is TRBJ2-2; D is uncertain. The CDR3 is 13 residues long. CDR1 and CDR2 from the germline V gene are SEHNR and FQNEAQ (reference sequence). V was cut by 1 base and J by 6 bases, with 6 bases left in between. DNA of the CDR3: TGTGCCAGCAGCTTAGGTGCGGCCGGGGAGCTGTTTTTT. Its translation is CASSLGAAGELFF.

The chain links TRBV9 to TRBJ2-1; D gene ambiguous. V lost 5 bases and J lost 0, with 12 bases in between. This CDR3 comprises 15 residues. Germline loops: CDR1 SGDLS, CDR2 YYNGEE. The CDR3 region is CASSELGSSYNEQFF. CDR3 nucleotide sequence: TGTGCCAGCAGTGAGCTAGGTAGCTCCTACAATGAGCAGTTCTTC.

The chain recombines TRBV19 with TRBJ1-2; 9 bases are shared with TRBD1. V gave up 6 bases and J gave up 2 bases; unmatched junction bases: 4. Germline V gene sequence: CDR1 LNHDA, CDR2 SQIVND (reference sequence). This CDR3 has 14 amino acids. The CDR3 region is CASRDRGANYGYTF. For the CDR3, the DNA is TGTGCCAGTAGGGACAGGGGAGCAAACTATGGCTACACCTTC.

This chain links TRBV7-2 with TRBJ2-7; 8 bases agree with TRBD2. The germline CDR1 and CDR2 sequences are SGHTA and FQGNSA. The junction had 12 bases not matched to a gene; V was cut back by 6 bases and J by 2 bases. The CDR3 extends over 16 amino acids. This chain's CDR3 is CASSKQSGSVPYEQYF. In DNA, the CDR3 is TGTGCCAGCAGTAAACAAAGCGGGAGTGTGCCCTACGAGCAGTACTTC.

The V and J genes are TRBV7-9 and TRBJ1-1, with TRBD1 identical over 8 bases. V shed 1 base, J shed 8 bases, and the junction held 3 bases outside the gene matches. The CDR3 runs 13 residues. Per germline, CDR1 SEHNR and CDR2 FQNEAQ (reference sequence). CDR3 residues: CASSLDRTGEAFF. The CDR3 DNA sequence: TGTGCCAGCAGCTTAGACCGGACAGGGGAAGCTTTCTTT.

The J gene is TRBJ2-7, the V gene TRBV27, with D possibly TRBD1 on 6 matching bases. Trimming left V 6 bases short and J 2 bases short, with 14 bases between. This CDR3 is 14 amino acids long. Looked up from germline, CDR1 is MNHEY and CDR2 is SMNVEV (reference sequence). The CDR3: CASRHRQVAYEQYF. Written as DNA, the CDR3 is TGTGCCAGCAGACACCGACAGGTGGCCTACGAGCAGTACTTC.

The chain links TRBV7-8 to TRBJ1-5, with D perhaps matching TRBD1 (6 bases). Germline V lookup: CDR1 SGHVS, CDR2 FQNEAQ. V was pared by 3 bases and J by 8 bases, with 14 bases between. The CDR3 totals 14 residues. The CDR3 nucleotides are TGTGCCAGCAGCTTGACAGGCAGCCTCGAGCCCCAGCATTTT. It codes for CASSLTGSLEPQHF.

The chain carries TRBV7-3 and TRBJ2-1; TRBD2 agrees at 10 bases. V shed 5 bases, J shed 7 bases, and the junction held 5 bases outside the gene matches. In germline, CDR1 is SGHTA, CDR2 FQGTGA. The CDR3 totals 14 residues. DNA of the CDR3: TGTGCCAGCAGCCAAGCGGGAGGGTGGAATGAGCAGTTCTTC. Translating it yields CASSQAGGWNEQFF.

The gene calls are TRBV7-3 and TRBJ1-2, with 10 bases identical to TRBD1. The CDR3 contains 13 residues. V was pared by 5 bases and J by 4 bases, with 1 base of the junction left unmatched. Germline loops: CDR1 SGHTA, CDR2 FQGTGA. The CDR3 is CASSRTGGYGYTF. The CDR3 DNA reads TGTGCCAGCAGCAGGACAGGGGGCTATGGCTACACCTTC. Full variable domain (rest looked up from reference TRBV7-3 and TRBJ1-2): GAGVSQTPSNKVTEKGKYVELRCDPISGHTALYWYRQSLGQGPEFLIYFQGTGAADDSGLPNDRFFAVRPEGSVSTLKIQRTERGDSAVYLCASSRTGGYGYTFGSGTRLTVV.

The chain is built from TRBV15 and TRBJ2-3; 8 bases line up with TRBD2. This CDR3 spans 16 amino acids. Germline CDR1 reads LNHNV; CDR2 reads YYDKDF (reference sequence). The J segment lost 4 bases and the V segment lost 1 base, leaving 7 bases of the junction unmatched. The CDR3 reads CATSRAGLARADTQYF. CDR3 coding DNA: TGTGCCACCAGCAGAGCAGGACTAGCTCGGGCAGATACGCAGTATTTT.